This T cell receptor (beta chain) is drawn from a study of Graves' ophthalmopathy and Graves' hyperthyroidism. Study-level findings and limits: Blood also carried most expanded thyroid clonotypes exceeding 0.001 frequency.

The germline V gene has CDR1 SQVTM and CDR2 ANQGSEA. V was clipped by 6 bases and J by 3 bases, with 15 bases between them. The CDR3 runs 13 residues. Using RNA transcripts, the TCR beta CDR3 regions were amplified. Scientists carried out first-round RT-PCR using HTBI primers and then a second-round multiplex PCR. TCRdb re-called the multiplex PCR reads through MiXCR, storing one row per CDR3 protein. The table includes 600,000 to 950,000 distinct CDR3 sequences, approximately 40% detected once. PBMCs were obtained from roughly 10 ml of fresh peripheral blood. In its sample, this clonotype was seen many times. Its specificity is unknown.

Sequences were obtained from peripheral blood. The sequence came from an adult man with Graves' ophthalmopathy. The rearrangement links TRBV29-1 to TRBJ2-7, with D perhaps matching TRBD1 (6 bases). CDR3 residues: CSVSGTTSYEQYF. CDR3 coding DNA: TGCAGCGTCTCAGGGACAACGAGCTACGAGCAGTACTTC.